The clone carrying this T cell receptor (beta chain) was counted ten times or more. These data are taken from a study of CD8+CD57+ T cells in acquired aplastic anemia. Study summary: Sorted CD4+ and CD8+ cell DNA averaged around 3 ug.

By flow cytometry, patients selected for sequencing had shown an expansion of CD8+CD57+ cells. Genomic DNA, the template, was used for profiling of the TCR beta VDJ and CDR3. MiXCR, run by TCRdb on the reads, gives a single entry per CDR3 protein. The data show hundreds of thousands of distinct CDR3 sequences, with approximately 32% seen just once and 0.82% held by the top ten. This TCR was sampled from a human donor with aplastic anemia. The sample was sorted CD4+, CD8+, or CD8+CD57+ T cells (not recorded which) from PBMCs.

The CDR3 coding sequence is TGTGCCACCAGCAGGGACAGGGGGGGCGAGCAGTACTTC. Protein product: CATSRDRGGEQYF. The V and J genes are TRBV15 and TRBJ2-7, with TRBD1 matching over 10 bases. Germline-derived CDR1 and CDR2 are LNHNV and YYDKDF (reference sequence). The CDR3 extends over 13 amino acids. V shed 3 bases and J 6 bases; nucleotides not matched to a gene: 2.